The 22 T cell receptor beta chains below come from one sample, sequenced in a study of blood T cells in healthy people across ages. Alongside a J-beta primer mix, a sample-barcoded 5' primer served in a second PCR lasting about 7 to 11 cycles. Each CDR3 protein is one row after TCRdb ran MiXCR on the 5' RACE reads. The sample includes fewer than 900,000 distinct CDR3 sequences, roughly 49% of them seen just once. The sequenced material came from blood. These receptor sequences come from a woman in her sixties or seventies in good health.

The gene calls are TRBV29-1 and TRBJ1-2; 8 bases are a match to TRBD1. The junction had 5 bases not matched to a gene; V was cut back by 0 bases and J by 8 bases. CDR3 size: 13 residues. Germline CDR1 is SQVTM and CDR2 is ANQGSEA. The CDR3 DNA is TGCAGCGTTGAAGATGGGACAGGAGGAGGCTACACCTTC. It codes for CSVEDGTGGGYTF.

In its sample, this clonotype was seen a few times. V is TRBV20-1 and J is TRBJ2-1, with D maybe TRBD2 (6 bases). V was pared by 0 bases and J by 2 bases, with 14 bases between. The CDR3 runs 16 residues. The germline V gene has CDR1 DFQATT and CDR2 SNEGSKA (reference sequence). CDR3 nucleotide sequence: TGCAGTGCTAGAGACCGCCGCGGGACCGCCTACAATGAGCAGTTCTTC. Its translation is CSARDRRGTAYNEQFF.

The table lists this clonotype with a few counts. The rearrangement links TRBV7-6 to TRBJ2-5; D is unresolved. The length of the CDR3 is 14 residues. V gave up 3 bases and J gave up 2 bases, with 10 bases separating them. Germline values: CDR1 SGHVS, CDR2 FNYEAQ. The CDR3 loop reads CASSLVDGQETQYF. For the CDR3, the DNA is TGTGCCAGCAGCTTGGTGGACGGGCAAGAGACCCAGTACTTC. Looking up the rest from reference TRBV7-6 and TRBJ2-5 gives the full variable domain: GAGVSQSPRYKVTKRGQDVALRCDPISGHVSLYWYRQALGQGPEFLTYFNYEAQQDKSGLPNDRFSAERPEGSISTLTIQRTEQRDSAMYRCASSLVDGQETQYFGPGTRLLVL.

The chain recombines TRBV20-1 with TRBJ2-4; 8 nucleotides agree with TRBD2. The DNA matches TRBJ2-7 better at its end, which makes the J call doubtful. Germline lookup yields CDR1 DFQATT and CDR2 SNEGSKA (reference sequence). This CDR3 region has 13 residues. The CDR3 DNA reads TGCAGTGCATCAGCGGGAGTAACCTACGAGCAGTACTTC. This encodes CSASAGVTYEQYF.

The V and J genes are TRBV7-9 and TRBJ1-5; a weak D match, TRBD1 (5 bases). This CDR3 contains 15 residues. V dropped 5 bases and J dropped 9 bases, with 20 bases sitting between them. Germline CDR1 reads SEHNR; CDR2 reads FQNEAQ (reference sequence). CDR3 sequence (DNA): TGTGCCAGCAGCCCACTCGGGGGGTCTCATGGGCCCCAGCATTTT. This translates into CASSPLGGSHGPQHF.

Concerning this clonotype: A much larger clonotype is one base distant, so this may be a read error. The gene calls are TRBV12-3 or TRBV12-4 and TRBJ2-7, with TRBD2 matching over 10 bases. The CDR3 contains 17 residues. V lost 4 bases, J lost 10 bases, and 19 bases stayed unmatched. The chain's CDR3 is CASSSSLIAGGKETQYV. The CDR3 region has the DNA TGTGCCAGCAGTTCCTCACTAATAGCGGGAGGAAAGGAGACCCAGTACGTC.

The CDR3 loop is CASSYTLRDRGYNEQFF. CDR3 DNA: TGTGCCAGCAGCTATACTCTCCGGGACAGGGGGTACAATGAGCAGTTCTTC. This chain joins TRBV7-8 and TRBJ2-1; 11 positions agree with TRBD1. The CDR3 totals 17 residues. Germline values: CDR1 SGHVS, CDR2 FQNEAQ. Trimming cost V 4 bases and J 4 bases; bases outside gene matches: 9.

This chain connects TRBV29-1 to TRBJ2-6; D might be TRBD1 (6 bases). The length of the CDR3 is 17 residues. CDR1 is SQVTM and CDR2 is ANQGSEA in the germline V gene. V dropped 0 bases and J dropped 0 bases, with 12 bases sitting between them. The CDR3 loop reads CSVEDYWTASGANVLTF. CDR3 DNA sequence: TGCAGCGTTGAAGATTACTGGACAGCCTCTGGGGCCAACGTCCTGACTTTC.

This clonotype was picked up a small number of times. This chain links TRBV5-1 with TRBJ2-1; D gene unclear. The germline V gene has CDR1 SGHRS and CDR2 YFSETQ. This CDR3 has 11 amino acids. The V end lost 3 bases, the J end lost 9 bases, and 7 bases lay between the germline ends. The CDR3 here is CASSSQIEQFF. The CDR3 region has the DNA TGCGCCAGCAGCTCTCAGATTGAGCAGTTCTTC.

As concerns this clonotype: Its ends do not fully match the called genes, so a read error is possible. The chain joins TRBV5-1 to TRBJ2-5, with TRBD2 matching 7 bases. This CDR3 has 16 residues. In germline, CDR1 is SGHRS, CDR2 YFSETQ. CDR3 bases: TGCACCAGCAGCACCTTACCAACTAGCGCCCAAGAGACCCAGTACTTC. Its protein product is CTSSTLPTSAQETQYF.

This clonotype occurred a few times. The rearrangement links TRBV10-3 to TRBJ2-7; D unclear. Between the trimmed V and J ends, which lost 6 bases and 4 bases, there was a span of 10 bases. From germline, CDR1 is ENHRY and CDR2 SYGVKD. CDR3 length: 12 residues. DNA of the CDR3: TGTGCCATCAGAGACATAAGTTACGAGCAGTACTTC. As protein: CAIRDISYEQYF.

This chain uses TRBV28 with TRBJ2-3; 10 bases are a match to TRBD2. V shed 8 bases and J 3 bases; nucleotides not matched to a gene: 8. The CDR3 is made up of 15 amino acids. Germline V gene lookup returns CDR1 MDHEN and CDR2 SYDVKM. The CDR3 nucleotides are TGTGCCAGCCGGACTAGCGGAGTGGGGACAGATACGCAGTATTTT. Encoded protein: CASRTSGVGTDTQYF.

The chain couples TRBV7-2 to TRBJ2-4; D possibly corresponds to TRBD1 (5 bases). The last part of the DNA fits TRBJ2-7 better; the J call may be wrong. CDR1 and CDR2 (germline): SGHTA, FQGNSA. CDR3 length: 16 residues. The CDR3 reads CASSLGHKTYTYEQYF. The CDR3 coding sequence is TGTGCCAGCAGCTTGGGGCATAAGACATACACCTACGAGCAGTACTTC.

This clonotype was seen a few times. The chain uses TRBV18 and TRBJ2-7, with TRBD2 matching 9 bases. The CDR3 spans 14 residues. The trim removed 6 bases at V and 2 bases at J, leaving 5 bases unmatched. Germline V lookup: CDR1 KGHSH, CDR2 LQKENI. The CDR3 DNA sequence: TGTGCCAGCTCTCTTAGCGGGAGACCCTACGAGCAGTACTTC. This encodes CASSLSGRPYEQYF.

This clonotype was recorded many times. V and J are TRBV2 and TRBJ2-5, with no clear D. This CDR3 spans 11 amino acids. Trimming shortened V by 3 bases and J by 5 bases, and 4 bases separated the two germline ends. The germline V gene has CDR1 SNHLY and CDR2 FYNNEI. This chain's CDR3 is CASSDRETQYF. The CDR3 DNA reads as TGTGCCAGCAGTGATCGGGAGACCCAGTACTTC.

This chain uses TRBV28 with TRBJ2-1; D tentatively reads TRBD1 or TRBD2 (5 bases each). V was cut by 6 bases and J by 13 bases, with 31 bases left in between. This CDR3 comprises 17 residues. From germline, CDR1 is MDHEN and CDR2 SYDVKM. The CDR3 DNA is TGTGCCAGCAGCCCCCTGGGAGAGGGACGGATGCAAGAGACCCAGTTCTTC. This encodes CASSPLGEGRMQETQFF.

The V call is TRBV6-6, the J call TRBJ2-7; 10 bases match TRBD1. This CDR3 comprises 15 residues. The germline CDR1 and CDR2 sequences are MNHNY and SVGAGI (reference sequence). V shed 4 bases, J shed 1 base, and the junction held 4 bases outside the gene matches. The CDR3 DNA follows: TGTGCCAGCAGTTCCACGGACAGGGGGTCCTACGAGCAGTACTTC. It codes for CASSSTDRGSYEQYF.

This clonotype was detected ten times or more. This chain joins TRBV29-1 and TRBJ2-4; D uncertain. The germline gives CDR1 SQVTM, CDR2 ANQGSEA. The CDR3 has 11 amino acids. The V end was cut by 3 bases, the J end by 4 bases, with 4 bases between. The CDR3 here is CSVDEKNIQYF. In nucleotides, the CDR3 is TGCAGCGTTGATGAGAAAAACATTCAGTACTTC. Combining the CDR3 with reference TRBV29-1 and TRBJ2-4 gives the whole variable domain SAVISQKPSRDICQRGTSLTIQCQVDSQVTMMFWYRQQPGQSLTLIATANQGSEATYESGFVIDKFPISRPNLTFSTLTVSNMSPEDSSIYLCSVDEKNIQYFGAGTRLSVL.

The rearrangement links TRBV10-3 to TRBJ1-2, with TRBD1 as a possible D gene (5 bases). Trimming cost V 3 bases and J 8 bases, with 16 bases left between them. The CDR3 consists of 14 residues. Germline V CDR1 and CDR2: ENHRY, SYGVKD. CDR3 DNA: TGTGCCATCAGTGAAAGTGGAACAGGCGACGGCTACACCTTC. Translation gives CAISESGTGDGYTF.

This clonotype is a singleton in its sample. The chain combines TRBV14 with TRBJ2-5; a possible D gene is TRBD2 (6 bases). The germline gives CDR1 SGHDN, CDR2 FVKESK. This CDR3 contains 16 residues. Trimming took off 0 bases at V and 5 bases at J, with 16 bases between the two ends. CDR3 sequence reads: CASSQDLSGLPETQYF. In DNA, the CDR3 is TGTGCCAGCAGCCAAGATCTAAGCGGGCTACCGGAGACCCAGTACTTC.

This clonotype was detected only a few times. The rearrangement joins TRBV5-6 to TRBJ2-5; weak D call: TRBD1 (6 bases). The V gene's germline CDR1 is SGHDT and CDR2 YYEEEE. The CDR3 sequence is 16 residues long. Trimming shortened V by 4 bases and J by 5 bases, and 21 bases separated the two germline ends. The CDR3 reads CASSEQGQGWSETQYF. The CDR3, as DNA: TGTGCCAGCAGCGAGCAGGGGCAGGGGTGGTCGGAGACCCAGTACTTC.

This clonotype has only a few counts. This chain uses TRBV15 with TRBJ2-5, with 13 bases that match TRBD2. V shed 0 bases and J 10 bases; nucleotides not matched to a gene: 8. This CDR3 has 16 amino acids. The V gene's germline CDR1 is LNHNV and CDR2 YYDKDF (reference sequence). CDR3 coding DNA: TGTGCCACCAGCAGAGATACGGGACTAGCGGGATTTGTCCAGTACTTC. Amino acids: CATSRDTGLAGFVQYF.